This T cell receptor (beta chain) was documented in a study of blood T cell repertoires in COVID-19. Across the whole study: The origin of the acute and convalescent COVID-19 samples was the United States, Italy and Spain. In each case, the material was cDNA or gDNA derived from T cells, B-cell-depleted T cells, or PBMCs.

Source study methods: Reference gene primers were amplified, and this amplification served to estimate nucleated cell counts. Clones were sequenced by immunoSEQ multiplex PCR, and TCRdb holds only the in-frame ones, with some missing. V, J and clone size are those of that table, while D and trimming were read from the DNA. There are about 87,000 clones in the sample; 75% to 90% occur only once, and approximately 15% lies in the top ten. Trimming left V 2 bases short and J 4 bases short, with 18 bases between. This CDR3 has 17 amino acids. The germline V gene has CDR1 MDHEN and CDR2 SYDVKM. This chain connects TRBV28 to TRBJ1-3; TRBD1 might be the D (6 bases). This receptor was taken from a woman of 80 years or more with active or convalescent COVID-19. The specimen was peripheral blood. DNA of the CDR3: TGTGCCAGCAGTTTACTTAGGGATGGGGGACACGGAAACACCATATATTTT. It yields the protein CASSLLRDGGHGNTIYF.